What follows are 21 T cell receptor beta chains derived from one specimen sequenced in a study of cytomegalovirus exposure and HLA in healthy donors. The PCR was carried out with 60 Vbeta primers and 13 Jbeta primers. Sequencing used immunoSEQ multiplex PCR; TCRdb keeps in-frame clones, though not all of them. This sample's table reports 100,000 to 150,000 clones. Sequenced material: PBMCs. The receptors come from a man between 25 and 39 years old in good health and CMV-seronegative.

CDR3 residues: CASTKRESHEQYF. DNA of the CDR3: TGTGCCAGCACTAAACGGGAGTCCCACGAGCAGTACTTC. The rearrangement uses TRBV6-5 and TRBJ2-5; weak D call: TRBD2 (6 bases). The end of the DNA is better explained by TRBJ2-7, so the J call may be wrong. The CDR3 totals 13 residues. Germline-derived CDR1 and CDR2 are MNHEY and SVGAGI.

The chain is built from TRBV7-3 and TRBJ2-1; D perhaps matches TRBD2 (6 bases). Looked up from germline, CDR1 is SGHTA and CDR2 is FQGTGA. With 5 bases removed from V and 7 bases from J, the gap between germline ends came to 18 bases. The CDR3 is 15 amino acids. CDR3 amino acids: CASSLMGGEENEQFF. CDR3 nucleotide sequence: TGTGCCAGCAGCCTCATGGGGGGAGAGGAGAATGAGCAGTTCTTC.

The chain carries TRBV4-2 and TRBJ1-2, with no clear D. The CDR3 covers 15 residues. Trimming removed 0 bases at V and 4 bases at J, with 12 bases between. Germline CDR1 reads LGHNA; CDR2 reads YNFKEQ. The CDR3 region is CASSQELRRAYGYTF. Written as DNA, the CDR3 is TGTGCCAGCAGCCAAGAACTCAGGCGGGCCTATGGCTACACCTTC.

The chain combines TRBV19 with TRBJ2-1; TRBD2 matches at 8 bases. V lost 6 bases and J lost 3; bases outside the gene matches: 13. CDR3 length equals 17 residues. CDR1 and CDR2 from the germline V gene are LNHDA and SQIVND (reference sequence). CDR3 protein: CASSLLAALLIYNEQFF. In DNA form, the CDR3 reads TGTGCCAGTAGCTTACTAGCGGCTCTCCTGATCTACAATGAGCAGTTCTTC.

CDR3 nucleotides: TGCAGCGTCCTGGGGGCAGGGAATGGTGCAGATACGCAGTATTTT. Amino acid sequence: CSVLGAGNGADTQYF. The V gene is TRBV29-1, the J gene TRBJ2-3; a weak D match, TRBD1 (6 bases). Germline CDR1 is SQVTM and CDR2 is ANQGSEA. Trimming removed 6 bases at V and 4 bases at J, with 20 bases between. There are 15 residues in the CDR3.

The rearrangement uses TRBV4-1 and TRBJ2-3; a possible D gene is TRBD1 (5 bases). Trimming cost V 0 bases and J 2 bases, with 12 bases left between them. There are 16 residues in the CDR3. CDR1 and CDR2 from the germline V gene are MGHRA and YSYEKL. CDR3 residues: CASSQDGKGSTDTQYF. In nucleotides, the CDR3 is TGCGCCAGCAGCCAAGATGGGAAGGGGTCCACAGATACGCAGTATTTT.

The chain is built from TRBV15 and TRBJ2-1; TRBD1 aligns across 7 bases. This CDR3 comprises 15 residues. The J segment lost 9 bases and the V segment lost 1 base, leaving 9 bases of the junction unmatched. Germline loops: CDR1 LNHNV, CDR2 YYDKDF (reference sequence). The DNA for the CDR3 is TGTGCCACCAGCAGAGCGGGGACAGCTACAGTTGAGCAGTTCTTC. Amino acid sequence: CATSRAGTATVEQFF.

The chain uses TRBV10-2 and TRBJ1-5; D is unresolved. This CDR3 contains 14 residues. Per the germline V gene, CDR1 is WSHSY and CDR2 is SAAADI. The V gene lost 2 bases and the J gene lost 8 bases, with 13 bases spanning the gap. The CDR3 sequence is CASSEGNQIEPQHF. The CDR3 DNA reads TGCGCCAGCAGTGAGGGCAACCAAATTGAGCCCCAGCATTTT.

This chain links TRBV19 with TRBJ2-7; D possibly corresponds to TRBD2 (7 bases). CDR3 length: 15 amino acids. Trimming pared 5 bases from V and 5 bases from J, leaving 19 bases between. From germline, CDR1 is LNHDA and CDR2 SQIVND (reference sequence). The CDR3: CASSPRRGRGDEQYF. The DNA of the CDR3 is TGTGCCAGTAGTCCGAGGAGGGGGAGGGGTGACGAGCAGTACTTC.

The V gene is TRBV10-3, the J gene TRBJ2-7; 7 nucleotides match TRBD2. Germline CDR1 reads ENHRY; CDR2 reads SYGVKD. After removal of 4 bases from V and 3 bases from J, the junction contained 3 bases not matched to a gene. The CDR3 has 13 residues. The CDR3 DNA reads as TGTGCCATCAGTGTCGGCGGGGGCTACGAGCAGTACTTC. Encoded protein: CAISVGGGYEQYF.

The chain links TRBV21-1 to TRBJ2-7; TRBD1 reflects the table's D call only, with no check against the DNA. TRBV21-1 constitutes a pseudogene. The CDR3 totals 15 residues. The CDR3 reads CASSKGGTDNYEQYF. The CDR3 DNA reads TGTGCCAGCAGCAAAGGTGGGACAGATAACTACGAGCAGTACTTC.

This chain links TRBV11-3 with TRBJ1-5, with TRBD1 matching over 7 bases. The V gene's germline CDR1 is SGHNT and CDR2 YENEEA. CDR3 length: 14 residues. The junction had 5 bases not matched to a gene; V was cut back by 4 bases and J by 5 bases. DNA of the CDR3: TGTGCCAGCAGCTCTAGGACAGGCGATCAGCCCCAGCATTTT. Amino acids: CASSSRTGDQPQHF.

The chain links TRBV7-3 to TRBJ2-1; maybe TRBD2 (5 bases). CDR1 SGHTA and CDR2 FQGTGA come from the germline V gene. The CDR3 sequence is 12 residues long. Trimming stripped 4 bases from V and 8 bases from J, with 9 bases between. CDR3 protein: CASSSGMDEQFF. CDR3 sequence (DNA): TGTGCCAGCAGCTCCGGGATGGATGAGCAGTTCTTC.

The chain has TRBV30 and TRBJ2-1; D gene unclear. This CDR3 has 11 residues. CDR1 and CDR2 (germline): GTSNPN, SVGIG (reference sequence). V lost 1 base and J lost 8, with 6 bases in between. This chain's CDR3 is CAWSGIDEQFF. The DNA for the CDR3 is TGTGCCTGGAGTGGTATCGATGAGCAGTTCTTC.

The rearrangement uses TRBV28 and TRBJ2-1; TRBD1 aligns across 10 bases. This CDR3 is built from 14 residues. Germline V gene lookup returns CDR1 MDHEN and CDR2 SYDVKM. Germline trimming cut 9 bases from V and 4 bases from J; bases unmatched to any gene: 6. The CDR3 region is CASRTGGMYNEQFF. In DNA form, the CDR3 reads TGTGCCAGTAGGACAGGGGGTATGTACAATGAGCAGTTCTTC.

This rearrangement joins TRBV4-2 to TRBJ1-1, with D possibly matching TRBD1 (5 bases). V was shortened by 1 base and J by 2 bases, with 8 bases between the two germline ends. The CDR3 totals 14 residues. Germline CDR1 is LGHNA and CDR2 is YNFKEQ. The CDR3 protein is CASSQGQQNTEAFF. The CDR3 coding sequence is TGTGCCAGCAGCCAAGGACAGCAAAACACTGAAGCTTTCTTT.

The chain combines TRBV6-4 with TRBJ2-1; D might be TRBD1 (7 bases). Deletions cut 8 bases from V and 5 bases from J, with 13 bases between. This CDR3 has 13 residues. Germline assignment: CDR1 MRHNA and CDR2 SNTAGT. CDR3 amino acids: CASAGTENNEQFF. Here the CDR3 DNA reads TGTGCCAGCGCGGGGACAGAGAACAATGAGCAGTTCTTC.

V is TRBV11-2 and J is TRBJ2-7; 9 bases are a match to TRBD1. In germline, CDR1 is SGHAT, CDR2 FQNNGV. J lost 7 bases, V lost 3 bases, and 13 bases had no gene match. The CDR3 length is 16 residues. CDR3 nucleotides: TGTGCCAGCAGCTTGTTATGGACAGGGGAATTCGAGGAGCAGTACTTC. Its translation is CASSLLWTGEFEEQYF.

This chain links TRBV28 with TRBJ1-2; no clear D gene. CDR3 size: 13 residues. Deletions cut 8 bases from V and 0 bases from J, with 10 bases between. The germline V gene has CDR1 MDHEN and CDR2 SYDVKM. The CDR3: CASEAVTNYGYTF. In DNA, the CDR3 is TGTGCCAGCGAGGCCGTTACTAACTATGGCTACACCTTC.

As regards this clone: This sample also contains other DNA sequences that code for the same CDR3. The V and J genes are TRBV18 and TRBJ2-7; possible D gene TRBD1, 6 bases. The CDR3 extends over 13 amino acids. From germline, CDR1 is KGHSH and CDR2 LQKENI. V was pared by 3 bases and J by 4 bases, with 10 bases between. The CDR3 bases are TGTGCCAGCTCACCGCCCGACAGGTACGAGCAGTACTTC. Translated: CASSPPDRYEQYF.

The chain is built from TRBV18 and TRBJ2-7; a possible D gene is TRBD2 (5 bases). This CDR3 has 15 amino acids. Germline V gene lookup returns CDR1 KGHSH and CDR2 LQKENI. Trimming left V 2 bases short and J 0 bases short, with 11 bases between. The CDR3 sequence: CASSPEGESSYEQYF. The CDR3 nucleotides read TGTGCCAGCTCACCAGAGGGCGAGAGCTCCTACGAGCAGTACTTC.